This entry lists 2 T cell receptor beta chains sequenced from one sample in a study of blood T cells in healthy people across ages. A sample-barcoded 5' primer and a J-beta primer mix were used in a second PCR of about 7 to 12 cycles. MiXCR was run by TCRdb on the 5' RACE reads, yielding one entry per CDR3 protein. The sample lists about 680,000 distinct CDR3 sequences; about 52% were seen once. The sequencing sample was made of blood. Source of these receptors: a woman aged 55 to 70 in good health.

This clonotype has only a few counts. The CDR3 region is CASSPSTVYETQYF. The CDR3 DNA sequence: TGTGCCAGCAGCCCGTCGACTGTTTATGAGACCCAGTACTTC. This sequence joins TRBV7-9 and TRBJ2-5; D remains ambiguous. The V end was cut by 5 bases, the J end by 5 bases, with 15 bases between. Per germline, CDR1 SEHNR and CDR2 FQNEAQ (reference sequence). This CDR3 is built from 14 residues.

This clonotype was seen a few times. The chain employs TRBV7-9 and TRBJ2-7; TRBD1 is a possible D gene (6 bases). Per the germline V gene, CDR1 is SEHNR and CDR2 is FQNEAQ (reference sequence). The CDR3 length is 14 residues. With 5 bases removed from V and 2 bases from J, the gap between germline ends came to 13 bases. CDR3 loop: CASSLPDRPYEQYF. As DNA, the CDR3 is TGTGCCAGCAGCCTCCCGGACAGACCCTACGAGCAGTACTTC.